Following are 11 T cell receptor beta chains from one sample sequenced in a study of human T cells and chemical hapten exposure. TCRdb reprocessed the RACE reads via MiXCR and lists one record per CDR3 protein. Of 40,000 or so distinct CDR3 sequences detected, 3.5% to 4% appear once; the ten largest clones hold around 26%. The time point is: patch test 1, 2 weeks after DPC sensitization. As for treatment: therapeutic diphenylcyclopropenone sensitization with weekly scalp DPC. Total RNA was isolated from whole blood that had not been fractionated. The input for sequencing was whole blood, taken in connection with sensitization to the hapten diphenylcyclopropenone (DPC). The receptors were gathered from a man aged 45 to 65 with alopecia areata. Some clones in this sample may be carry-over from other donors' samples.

The CDR3: CASSIAPGQPNTEAFF. In nucleotides, the CDR3 is TGTGCCAGTAGTATTGCCCCGGGACAGCCGAACACTGAAGCTTTCTTT. The genes are TRBV19 and TRBJ1-1; TRBD1 matches 7 bases. Germline V gene data show CDR1 as LNHDA and CDR2 as SQIVND (reference sequence). V lost 3 bases, J lost 1 base, and 8 bases stayed unmatched. This CDR3 contains 16 residues.

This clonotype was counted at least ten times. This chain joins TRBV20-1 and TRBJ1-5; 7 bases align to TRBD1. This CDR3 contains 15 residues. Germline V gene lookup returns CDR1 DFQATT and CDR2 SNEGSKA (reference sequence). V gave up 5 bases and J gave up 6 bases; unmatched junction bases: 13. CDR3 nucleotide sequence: TGCAGTGCTCCTAGGGGAGGACAGGCGGGTCAGCCCCAGCATTTT. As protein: CSAPRGGQAGQPQHF.

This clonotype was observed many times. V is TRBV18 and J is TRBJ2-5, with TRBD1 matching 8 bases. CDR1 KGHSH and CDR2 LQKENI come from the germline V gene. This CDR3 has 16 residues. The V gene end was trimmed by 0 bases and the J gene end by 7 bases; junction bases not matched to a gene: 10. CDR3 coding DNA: TGTGCCAGCTCACCACCGGGACAGGCCAGTTCTGGGACCCAGTACTTC. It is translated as CASSPPGQASSGTQYF.

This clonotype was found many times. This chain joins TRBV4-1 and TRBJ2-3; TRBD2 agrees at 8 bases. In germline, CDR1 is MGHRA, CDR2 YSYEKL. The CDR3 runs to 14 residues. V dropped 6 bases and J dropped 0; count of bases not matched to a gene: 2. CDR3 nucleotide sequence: TGCGCCAGCAGTCCTAGCGGGAGCACAGATACGCAGTATTTT. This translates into CASSPSGSTDTQYF.

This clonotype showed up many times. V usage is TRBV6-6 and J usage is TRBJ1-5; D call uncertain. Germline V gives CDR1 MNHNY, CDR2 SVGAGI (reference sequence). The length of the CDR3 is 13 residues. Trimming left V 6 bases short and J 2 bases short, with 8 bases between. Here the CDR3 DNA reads TGTGCCAGCAGGAGGCAGGGCAATCAGCCCCAGCATTTT. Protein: CASRRQGNQPQHF.

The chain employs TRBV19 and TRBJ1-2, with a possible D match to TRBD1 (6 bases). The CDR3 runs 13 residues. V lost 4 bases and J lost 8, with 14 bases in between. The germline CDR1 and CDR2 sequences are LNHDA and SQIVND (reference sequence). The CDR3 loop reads CASSTRGATGYTF. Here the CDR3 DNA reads TGTGCCAGTAGTACGAGGGGGGCTACGGGCTACACCTTC.

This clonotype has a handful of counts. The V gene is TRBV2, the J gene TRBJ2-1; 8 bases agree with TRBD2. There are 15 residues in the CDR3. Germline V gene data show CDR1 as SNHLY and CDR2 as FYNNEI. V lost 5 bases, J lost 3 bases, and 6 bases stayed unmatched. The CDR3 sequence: CASSPPSGGYNEQFF. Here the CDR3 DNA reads TGTGCCAGCAGTCCCCCCAGCGGGGGCTACAATGAGCAGTTCTTC.

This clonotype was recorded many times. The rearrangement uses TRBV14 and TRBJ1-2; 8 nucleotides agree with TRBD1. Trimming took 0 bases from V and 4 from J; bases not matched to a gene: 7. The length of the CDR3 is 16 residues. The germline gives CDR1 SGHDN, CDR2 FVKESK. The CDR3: CASSQDHRGSAYGYTF. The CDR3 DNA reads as TGTGCCAGCAGCCAAGATCACAGGGGGTCGGCCTATGGCTACACCTTC.

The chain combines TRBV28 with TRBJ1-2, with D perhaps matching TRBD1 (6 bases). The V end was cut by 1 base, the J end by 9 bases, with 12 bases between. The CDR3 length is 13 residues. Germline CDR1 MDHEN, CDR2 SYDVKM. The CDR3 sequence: CASSLSQGSRYTF. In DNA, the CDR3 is TGTGCCAGCAGTTTATCCCAGGGGTCTCGCTACACCTTC.

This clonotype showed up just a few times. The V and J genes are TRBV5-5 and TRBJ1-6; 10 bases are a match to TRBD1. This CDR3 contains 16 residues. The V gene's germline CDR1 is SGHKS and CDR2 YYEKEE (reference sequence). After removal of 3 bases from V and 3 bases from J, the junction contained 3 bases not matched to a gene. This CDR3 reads CASSSRTGGYNSPLHF. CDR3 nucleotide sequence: TGTGCCAGCAGCTCCCGGACAGGGGGCTATAATTCACCCCTCCACTTT.

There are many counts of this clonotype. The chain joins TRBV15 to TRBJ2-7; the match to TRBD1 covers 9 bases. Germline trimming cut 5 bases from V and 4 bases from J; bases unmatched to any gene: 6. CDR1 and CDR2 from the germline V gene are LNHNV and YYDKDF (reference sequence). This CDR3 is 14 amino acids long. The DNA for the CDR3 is TGTGCCACCAGCGCCGGACAGGGGTTGTACGAGCAGTACTTC. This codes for CATSAGQGLYEQYF. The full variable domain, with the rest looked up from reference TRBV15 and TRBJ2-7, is DAMVIQNPRYQVTQFGKPVTLSCSQTLNHNVMYWYQQKSSQAPKLLFHYYDKDFNNEADTPDNFQSRRPNTSFCFLDIRSPGLGDTAMYLCATSAGQGLYEQYFGPGTRLTVT.